This record looks at one TCR beta chain sequence and its context. This sample is part of a study of blood T cell repertoires in COVID-19. As for the study in general: Both acute and convalescent COVID-19 samples were obtained from the United States, Italy and Spain. The cDNA or gDNA used as material had been derived from T cells, B-cell-depleted T cells, or PBMCs.

Using immunoSEQ multiplex PCR, the repertoire was profiled, and TCRdb retains in-frame clones only, with some absent. The repertoire includes under 450,000 clones, around 91% of them detected once, and around 1.5% sits in the top ten. The sequence was obtained from a woman in her forties with COVID-19, enrolled during active disease. Source material: peripheral blood.

The CDR3 DNA follows: TGCGCCAGCAGCCAAGATCACGCACCCCCCGTAGTCTTTTTT. It yields the protein CASSQDHAPPVVFF. The chain couples TRBV4-3 to TRBJ2-2; D call uncertain. CDR3 size: 14 residues. CDR1 LGHNA and CDR2 YSLEER come from the germline V gene. With 0 bases removed from V and 17 bases from J, the gap between germline ends came to 19 bases.